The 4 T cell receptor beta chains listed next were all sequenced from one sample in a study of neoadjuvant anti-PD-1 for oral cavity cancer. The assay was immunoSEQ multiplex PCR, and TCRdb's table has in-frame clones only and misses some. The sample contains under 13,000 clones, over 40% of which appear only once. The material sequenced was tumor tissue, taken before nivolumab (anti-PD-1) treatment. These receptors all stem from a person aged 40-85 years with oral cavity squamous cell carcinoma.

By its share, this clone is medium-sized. The CDR3 region is CASSPGREASPLHF. CDR3 DNA: TGTGCCAGCAGTCCCGGACGGGAAGCTTCACCCCTCCACTTT. The chain joins TRBV27 to TRBJ1-6; D not resolved. The CDR3 is made up of 14 amino acids. V gave up 5 bases and J gave up 9 bases, with 14 bases separating them. Germline V gene sequence: CDR1 MNHEY, CDR2 SMNVEV (reference sequence).

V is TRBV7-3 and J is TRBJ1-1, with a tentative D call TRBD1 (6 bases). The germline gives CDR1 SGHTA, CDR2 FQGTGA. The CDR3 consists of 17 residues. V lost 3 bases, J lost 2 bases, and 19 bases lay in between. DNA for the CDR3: TGTGCCAGCAGCTTCCCCCCCCTAATGGGGGCTAACACTGAAGCTTTCTTT. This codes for CASSFPPLMGANTEAFF. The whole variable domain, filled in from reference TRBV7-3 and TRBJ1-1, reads GAGVSQTPSNKVTEKGKYVELRCDPISGHTALYWYRQSLGQGPEFLIYFQGTGAADDSGLPNDRFFAVRPEGSVSTLKIQRTERGDSAVYLCASSFPPLMGANTEAFFGQGTRLTVV.

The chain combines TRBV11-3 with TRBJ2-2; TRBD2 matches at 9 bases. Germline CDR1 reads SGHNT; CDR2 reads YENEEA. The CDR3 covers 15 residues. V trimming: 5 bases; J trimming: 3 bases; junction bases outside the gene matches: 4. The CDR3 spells CASSPSGGHTGELFF. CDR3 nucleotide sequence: TGTGCCAGCAGCCCAAGCGGGGGGCACACCGGGGAGCTGTTTTTT.

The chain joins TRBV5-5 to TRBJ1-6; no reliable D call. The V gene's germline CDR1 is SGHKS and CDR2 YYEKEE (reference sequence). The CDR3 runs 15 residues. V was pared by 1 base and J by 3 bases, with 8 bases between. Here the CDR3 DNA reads TGTGCCAGCAGCTTGCATGGGGACTATAATTCACCCCTCCACTTT. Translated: CASSLHGDYNSPLHF.